A selection of T cell receptor beta chains follows, all from one sample in a study of blood T cell repertoires in COVID-19. Sequenced by immunoSEQ multiplex PCR; TCRdb stores in-frame clones only, minus some. The sample holds roughly 300,000 clones, about 82% seen once. The source material was peripheral blood. Receptors were obtained from a human donor in a cohort sampled during active COVID-19. Both conserved end residues are part of each CDR3. The D gene is left open where the match is weak. Rows may omit the clone size; those that give it use once, few, many or a size class.

V gene	D gene	clone size	J gene	CDR3 protein	CDR3 DNA
TRBV7-6	NA	NA	TRBJ1-2	CASSLPRGGYTF	TGTGCCAGCAGCTTACCGAGAGGTGGCTACACCTTC
TRBV6-5	NA	NA	TRBJ1-4	CATVPPGGKLFF	TGTGCCACCGTACCCCCCGGGGGGAAACTGTTTTTT
TRBV4-2	NA	few	TRBJ2-2	CASSQDGLYSGSNTGELFF	TGTGCCAGCAGCCAAGATGGACTGTATAGCGGATCGAACACCGGGGAGCTGTTTTTT
TRBV11-2	NA	few	TRBJ2-2	CASSSRVELFF	TGTGCCAGCAGCTCCCGCGTGGAGCTGTTTTTT
TRBV10-3	TRBD1	NA	TRBJ1-2	CAISESRDRGRIGYGYTF	TGTGCCATCAGTGAGTCCCGGGACAGGGGGCGCATTGGATATGGCTACACCTTC
TRBV6-4	TRBD1	NA	TRBJ1-1	CATTDDRGGMAFF	TGTGCCACGACCGACGACAGGGGAGGTATGGCTTTCTTT
TRBV4-1	TRBD1	few	TRBJ1-1	CASSQKRHRGVNTEAFF	TGCGCCAGCAGCCAAAAAAGGCACAGGGGGGTGAACACTGAAGCTTTCTTT
TRBV5-5	NA	once	TRBJ1-6	CASSLARGYNSPLHF	TGTGCCAGCAGCTTGGCTCGGGGATATAATTCACCCCTCCACTTT
TRBV10-3	NA	many	TRBJ2-5	CAISDPNTQETQYF	TGTGCCATCAGTGACCCGAACACCCAAGAGACCCAGTACTTC
TRBV19	NA	NA	TRBJ1-2	CASSSSDRSAAGYTF	TGTGCCAGTAGTTCCTCAGACAGGTCGGCGGCTGGCTACACCTTC
TRBV11-2	TRBD1	NA	TRBJ2-2	CASSLVRSGTGNTGELFF	TGTGCCAGCAGCTTAGTCCGCTCCGGGACAGGGAACACCGGGGAGCTGTTTTTT
TRBV15	NA	NA	TRBJ2-5	CATSRSPEETQYF	TGTGCCACCAGCAGATCCCCGGAAGAGACCCAGTACTTC
TRBV10-3	TRBD1	few	TRBJ2-7	CAISEPGQGLYEQYF	TGTGCCATCAGTGAGCCGGGACAGGGACTCTACGAGCAGTACTTC
TRBV5-1	TRBD1	NA	TRBJ1-1	CASSSRDSQNTEAFF	TGCGCCAGCAGCTCCCGGGACAGCCAGAACACTGAAGCTTTCTTT
TRBV5-1	NA	NA	TRBJ2-6	CASSRILGAGANVLTF	TGCGCCAGCAGCCGAATTCTAGGTGCTGGGGCCAACGTCCTGACTTTC
TRBV5-5	NA	once	TRBJ1-2	CASSATTGTNYGYTF	TGTGCCAGCAGCGCCACGACAGGTACTAACTATGGCTACACCTTC
TRBV24-1	NA	NA	TRBJ1-2	CATKSRGGGGYTF	TGTGCCACCAAATCCCGTGGGGGAGGCGGCTACACCTTC
TRBV9	TRBD1	NA	TRBJ1-5	CASSVGQGGQPQHF	TGTGCCAGCAGCGTGGGACAGGGAGGTCAGCCCCAGCATTTT